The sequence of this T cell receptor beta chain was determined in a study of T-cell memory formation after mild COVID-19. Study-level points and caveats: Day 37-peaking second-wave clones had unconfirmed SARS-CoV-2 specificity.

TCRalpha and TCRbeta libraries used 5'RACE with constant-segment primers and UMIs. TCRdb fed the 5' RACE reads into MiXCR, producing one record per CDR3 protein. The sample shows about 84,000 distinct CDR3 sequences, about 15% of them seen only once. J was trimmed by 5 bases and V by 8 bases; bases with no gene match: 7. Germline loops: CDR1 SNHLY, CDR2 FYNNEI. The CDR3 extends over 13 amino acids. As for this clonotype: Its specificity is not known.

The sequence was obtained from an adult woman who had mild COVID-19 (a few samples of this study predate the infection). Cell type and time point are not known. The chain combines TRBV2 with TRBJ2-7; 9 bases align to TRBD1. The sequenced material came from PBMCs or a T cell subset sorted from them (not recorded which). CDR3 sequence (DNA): TGTGCCAGCTGGGACAGGGTTTCCAACGAGCAGTACTTC. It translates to CASWDRVSNEQYF.